This is a list of T cell receptor beta chains from one sample in a study of vaccination effects on CD4 cells after COVID-19. Assay: immunoSEQ multiplex PCR; the TCRdb copy retains only in-frame clones and omits some. This sample has some 60,000 clones, with roughly four fifths found just once. The antigens of these receptors remain unknown. Sequences were derived from CD4+ T cells from PBMCs cultured with HCoV-NL63 spike peptides, sampled before COVID-19 vaccination. The source is a human donor who received a COVID-19 vaccine. The CDR3 runs from the conserved cysteine through the conserved F or W. The order of the fields is J gene, D gene, V gene, clone size, CDR3 DNA, CDR3 protein. The D gene is left open where the match is weak. Only some rows state a clone size, as once, few, many or a class for expanded clones.

>TRBJ2-5|TRBD2|TRBV7-6|-
TGTGCCAGCAGCTTAGGGCTAGCGGGGGTCCAGACCCAGTACTTC
CASSLGLAGVQTQYF
>TRBJ1-1|-|TRBV6-6|once
TGTGCCAGCAGTACTCTGGGGGCTATAAGTGAAGCTTTCTTT
CASSTLGAISEAFF
>TRBJ1-6|-|TRBV27|-
TGTGCCAGCGCCTTCAGTTATAATTCACCCCTCCACTTT
CASAFSYNSPLHF
>TRBJ2-1|-|TRBV12-3/TRBV12-4|-
TGTGCCAGCAGTTTAGCGCAGGGCGGTGAGCAGTTCTTC
CASSLAQGGEQFF
>TRBJ2-5|TRBD1|TRBV27|-
TGTGCCAGCAGCCTGACAGGGCTCGGGACCCAGTACTTC
CASSLTGLGTQYF
>TRBJ2-3|-|TRBV6-5|-
TGTGCCAGCGTTTGGGCCTCCGCGGATACGCAGTATTTT
CASVWASADTQYF
>TRBJ2-5|-|TRBV27|-
TGTGCCAGCAGTTTCGGGACGAGACAAGAGACCCAGTACTTC
CASSFGTRQETQYF
>TRBJ2-3|-|TRBV29-1|-
TGCAGCGTTGATGGGGGCACAGATACGCAGTATTTT
CSVDGGTDTQYF
>TRBJ1-1|-|TRBV7-2|few
TGTGCCAGCAGCCCCCAGACGGGGAACACTGAAGCTTTCTTT
CASSPQTGNTEAFF
>TRBJ2-1|TRBD2|TRBV6-2/TRBV6-3|-
TGTGCCAGCAGTTACTCGAGACTAGCCGCCGGTGAGCAGTTCTTC
CASSYSRLAAGEQFF
>TRBJ1-6|TRBD1|TRBV2|-
TGTGCCAGCAGTGTGCATGGACAGGCGGGATCACCCCTCCACTTT
CASSVHGQAGSPLHF
>TRBJ2-4|-|TRBV2|-
TGTGCCACCCAAGAACAACTAGCCAAAAACATTCAGTACTTC
CATQEQLAKNIQYF
>TRBJ1-6|-|TRBV5-1|-
TGCGCCAGCAGCTTGCTTGGCAGGGAGTCGGGGTCCTATAATTCACCCCTCCACTTT
CASSLLGRESGSYNSPLHF
>TRBJ2-1|-|TRBV19|-
TGTGCCAGTAGTTGGCGTCAGGGGTCGTTAGCGAGGAGTGATGAGCAGTTCTTC
CASSWRQGSLARSDEQFF
>TRBJ2-2|-|TRBV24-1|few
TGTGCCACCAGTGATGTATACGAGAACACCGGGGAGCTGTTTTTT
CATSDVYENTGELFF
>TRBJ1-4|-|TRBV11-2|-
TGTGCCAGCAGCTTAGATTTCTACCGGCTTAATGAAAAACTGTTTTTT
CASSLDFYRLNEKLFF
>TRBJ1-1|-|TRBV30|-
TGTGCCTGGAGCCCAACCAGGGTCACTGAAGCTTTCTTT
CAWSPTRVTEAFF
>TRBJ1-1|-|TRBV14|few
TGTGCCAGCAGCCAGGGTATGAACACTGAAGCTTTCTTT
CASSQGMNTEAFF
>TRBJ2-5|TRBD2|TRBV24-1|-
TGTGCCACCAGTGATCCGCGCGGCGGGGGGGCCGGAGAGACCCAGTACTTC
CATSDPRGGGAGETQYF
>TRBJ2-3|-|TRBV7-2|-
TGTGCCAGCAGCTATGCCGGGAGCTTCACAGATACGCAGTATTTT
CASSYAGSFTDTQYF
>TRBJ1-1|-|TRBV19|-
TGTGCCAGTACCCTCGGGACCACTGAAGCTTTCTTT
CASTLGTTEAFF
>TRBJ1-6|TRBD1|TRBV14|-
TGTGCCAGCAGCCAAGGCTACAGGGGTCCGTATAATTCACCCCTCCACTTT
CASSQGYRGPYNSPLHF
>TRBJ2-3|TRBD1|TRBV11-1|-
TGTGCCAGCAGTCCCAGGACAGGGAGGACAGATACGCAGTATTTT
CASSPRTGRTDTQYF
>TRBJ1-1|-|TRBV6-6|few
TGTGCCAGCAGTGCGGAGAGTTGGGTCACTGAAGCTTTCTTT
CASSAESWVTEAFF
>TRBJ1-6|TRBD1|TRBV19|few
TGTGCCAGTAGCTCGACAGGGGGGTCACCCCTCCACTTT
CASSSTGGSPLHF
>TRBJ2-5|-|TRBV5-5|-
TGTGCCAGCAGCTTCAGGGGGGCTGGGGAGACCCAGTACTTC
CASSFRGAGETQYF
>TRBJ2-1|-|TRBV19|-
TGTGCCAGTAGTACAATGAGGGGACTGGTCCCCTACAATGAGCAGTTCTTC
CASSTMRGLVPYNEQFF
>TRBJ1-5|-|TRBV9|-
TGTGCCAGCAGCGTAGTAGGGGGGCAGCCCCAGCATTTT
CASSVVGGQPQHF
>TRBJ1-4|-|TRBV6-5|-
TGTGCCAGCAGACCACCCAGTCGGGAAAAACTGTTTTTT
CASRPPSREKLFF
>TRBJ2-4|-|TRBV5-1|-
TGCGCCAGCAGCGGGGGTGGGGACGGAAACATTCAGTACTTC
CASSGGGDGNIQYF
>TRBJ1-2|-|TRBV21-1|-
TGTGCCAGCAGCAAATGGGACAGGCCTCTCCTCTATGGCTACACCTTC
CASSKWDRPLLYGYTF
>TRBJ1-2|-|TRBV6-1|-
TGTGCCAGCAGTGAAGCCGCCCTAGGGAGTTACTATGGCTACACCTTC
CASSEAALGSYYGYTF
>TRBJ2-3|TRBD2|TRBV18|-
TGTGCCAGCTCACCACCGATCGGGGGGGGAACGCAGTATTTT
CASSPPIGGGTQYF
>TRBJ2-1|TRBD2|TRBV2|-
TGTGCCAGCAGTGAAGCGAGCGGGGGGGCCTTGTCCTACAATGAGCAGTTCTTC
CASSEASGGALSYNEQFF
>TRBJ1-2|-|TRBV5-6|-
TGTGCCAGCAGCTTGGTCCCAGCTACACTCTATGGCTACACCTTC
CASSLVPATLYGYTF
>TRBJ2-5|TRBD2|TRBV7-2|-
TGTGCCAGCAGCGTGTCTCTAGCGGGGAGAAGAGAGACCCAGTACTTC
CASSVSLAGRRETQYF
>TRBJ1-2|TRBD1|TRBV19|-
TGTGCCAGTAGTATCGGAACAGGGGGCGGCTATGGCTACACCTTC
CASSIGTGGGYGYTF
>TRBJ2-5|-|TRBV6-6|-
TGTGCCTCCTCGGATGAGACCCAGTACTTC
CASSDETQYF
>TRBJ1-3|-|TRBV18|-
TGTGCCAGCTCACCACCGACAGCTGGAAACACCATATATTTT
CASSPPTAGNTIYF
>TRBJ2-2|TRBD2|TRBV7-8|few
TGTGCCAGCAGCCACCTTAGCGGGTCCCTGTTTTTT
CASSHLSGSLFF
>TRBJ2-3|TRBD2|TRBV6-5|few
TGTGCCAGTCGACGAGCGGGGGGGCTCCCAGATACGCAGTATTTT
CASRRAGGLPDTQYF
>TRBJ1-4|TRBD1|TRBV19|-
TGTGCCAGTAGTAGGGACAGGGGGCCGTCTAATGAAAAACTGTTTTTT
CASSRDRGPSNEKLFF